Listed below are T cell receptor beta chains from one sample, sequenced in a study of cytomegalovirus exposure and HLA in healthy donors. Method: immunoSEQ multiplex PCR; TCRdb's copy keeps in-frame clones and lacks some. The data contain under 200,000 clones, approximately 80% of them singletons. The sequencing input was PBMCs. Receptors originate from a woman aged 18-29 years in good health and CMV-seronegative. Each CDR3 is given with its conserved first and last residue. A D gene is named only where the DNA matches it firmly. Clone sizes are given selectively: once, few, many, or a class where the clone is expanded.

size,J,V,D,DNA,CDR3
NA,TRBJ2-6,TRBV18,TRBD1,TGTGCCAGCTCACCACAGGGACAGCCGCACTCTGGGGCCAACGTCCTGACTTTC,CASSPQGQPHSGANVLTF
NA,TRBJ1-4,TRBV15,NA,TGTGCCACCAGCAGAGGTGGCTCAAATAATGAAAAACTGTTTTTT,CATSRGGSNNEKLFF
NA,TRBJ2-1,TRBV29-1,TRBD2,TGCAGCGTTGAAGATCCCACCGGGACTAGGGTCTACAATGAGCAGTTCTTC,CSVEDPTGTRVYNEQFF
NA,TRBJ2-7,TRBV28,TRBD1,TGTGCCAGCAGTTTAACCGGACAGGGCTACGAGCAGTACTTC,CASSLTGQGYEQYF
NA,TRBJ1-1,TRBV7-9,NA,TGTTCCAGCAGCTCCAGTTATACCCTAGACAGACAGAAAGCTTTCTTT,CSSSSSYTLDRQKAFF
NA,TRBJ2-3,TRBV27,NA,TGTGCCAGCAGTTCGGGGTACACCACAGATACGCAGTATTTT,CASSSGYTTDTQYF
once,TRBJ2-5,TRBV7-2,TRBD1,TGTGCCAGCAGCTCAACCACAGGGGGCCCGACCCAGTACTTC,CASSSTTGGPTQYF
once,TRBJ1-2,TRBV4-2,NA,TGTGCCAGCAGCCAAGAAAGGCGGGGTGGCTACACCTTC,CASSQERRGGYTF
once,TRBJ1-5,TRBV27,NA,TGTGCCAGCAGCCCCGATCGGACACCTAGGGGCAATCAGCCCCAGCATTTT,CASSPDRTPRGNQPQHF
NA,TRBJ2-5,TRBV5-6,TRBD1,TGTGCCAGCAGCTTGGATACCAGGGGGGAGACCCAGTACTTC,CASSLDTRGETQYF
many,TRBJ2-3,TRBV4-3,NA,TGCGCCAGCAGCCAAGCCACCAGGCCGGTAGATACGCAGTATTTT,CASSQATRPVDTQYF
NA,TRBJ2-7,TRBV29-1,NA,TGCAGCGTTGAGAGTCAGGGTCCCGAGCAGTACTTC,CSVESQGPEQYF
NA,TRBJ2-7,TRBV7-2,NA,TGTGCCAGCAGCCTTCCTGCTTCCTACGAGCAGTACTTC,CASSLPASYEQYF
NA,TRBJ2-3,TRBV28,NA,TGTGCCAGCAGTTTATCCGGTCACTCCTCGGGCACAGATACGCAGTATTTT,CASSLSGHSSGTDTQYF
NA,TRBJ1-1,TRBV27,NA,TGTGCCAGCAGTTATGTCGGAGGTAACACTGAAGCTTTCTTT,CASSYVGGNTEAFF
NA,TRBJ2-3,TRBV12-5,NA,TGTGCTAGTGGTTATCCGACAGATACGCAGTATTTT,CASGYPTDTQYF
NA,TRBJ2-3,TRBV30,TRBD2,TGTGCCTGGAGTGAAGCGGGAGGGCCATATACGCAGTATTTT,CAWSEAGGPYTQYF
NA,TRBJ2-7,TRBV18,TRBD2,TGTGCCAGCTCACCTCAGAGGCTAGCGGGAGCCCCTTGGTACGAGCAGTACTTC,CASSPQRLAGAPWYEQYF
NA,TRBJ1-6,TRBV5-5,NA,TGTGCCAGCAGCTTGAGATTTGGACACGTTGGGAAAAATTCACCCCTCCACTTT,CASSLRFGHVGKNSPLHF
NA,TRBJ2-1,TRBV2,TRBD2,TGTGCCAGCAGGGGCGCCGGGAGGGCCCACAATGAGCAGTTCTTC,CASRGAGRAHNEQFF
NA,TRBJ2-7,TRBV6-5,TRBD2,TGTGCCAGCAGTTACTCGGGGGGGGAGCAGTACTTC,CASSYSGGEQYF
NA,TRBJ2-6,TRBV28,NA,TGTGCCAGCAGTTTATCAGGGGCCGGGGCCAACGTCCTGACTTTC,CASSLSGAGANVLTF
NA,TRBJ1-2,TRBV4-1,NA,TGCGCCAGCGGCCATCCACGGGAACCTGGCTACACCTTC,CASGHPREPGYTF
NA,TRBJ1-2,TRBV21-1,NA,TGTGCCAGCAGCGACCCACAGGGCGCCTATGGCTACACCTTC,CASSDPQGAYGYTF
NA,TRBJ1-1,TRBV9,TRBD1,TGTGCCAGCAGCTCTGACAGGGAGAACACTGAAGCTTTCTTT,CASSSDRENTEAFF
few,TRBJ1-1,TRBV27,NA,TGTGCCAGCAGTTCCCTCGGGCGGGGGATAACTGAAGCTTTCTTT,CASSSLGRGITEAFF
NA,TRBJ1-2,TRBV29-1,NA,TGCAGCGTTGTCGAGGGTAACTATGGCTACACCTTC,CSVVEGNYGYTF
NA,TRBJ2-5,TRBV4-1,NA,TGCGCCAGCAGCCGTTGGACAGGGAGGGGGCAAGAGACCCAGTACTTC,CASSRWTGRGQETQYF
NA,TRBJ1-6,TRBV19,TRBD1,TGTGCCACCCGGGACAGGGTACCCTCACCCCTCCACTTT,CATRDRVPSPLHF
NA,TRBJ2-4,TRBV28,TRBD1,TGTGCCAGCAGTAGGGACAGGGGAAACATTCAGTACTTC,CASSRDRGNIQYF
NA,TRBJ1-2,TRBV6-5,NA,TGTGCCAGCAGTTACTCGACCGGGGGCTACACCTTC,CASSYSTGGYTF
NA,TRBJ2-1,TRBV28,TRBD1,TGTGCCAGCAGTTTGCCCGACAGGGTGAATGAGCAGTTCTTC,CASSLPDRVNEQFF
NA,TRBJ2-7,TRBV18,TRBD1,TGTGCCAGCTCATCCGGGACAGTTACCTACGAGCAGTACTTC,CASSSGTVTYEQYF
few,TRBJ1-2,TRBV7-9,NA,TGTGCCAGCAGCTTAGTGCCAGGGTCGGAGAATGGCTACACCTTC,CASSLVPGSENGYTF
NA,TRBJ2-7,TRBV6-5,NA,TGTGCCAGCAGCCCGTCTAGCGTCAGCTCCTACGAGCAGTACTTC,CASSPSSVSSYEQYF
NA,TRBJ2-7,TRBV5-5,TRBD1,TGTGCCAGCAGCCCTACGGACAGGGCCTACGAGCAGTACTTC,CASSPTDRAYEQYF
NA,TRBJ2-1,TRBV7-6,TRBD2,TGTGCCAGCAGCACTAGGGGAGGGAGGGCGGATGAGCAGTTCTTC,CASSTRGGRADEQFF
NA,TRBJ1-3,TRBV6-5,NA,TGTGCCAGCAGTTCCTCAATTGGGGCAGGTGGAAACACCATATATTTT,CASSSSIGAGGNTIYF
few,TRBJ1-1,TRBV25-1,TRBD1,TGTGCCAGCAGGGACAGGGGGCACCCTGAAGCTTTCTTT,CASRDRGHPEAFF
NA,TRBJ2-3,TRBV7-2,TRBD1,TGTGCCAGCAGCCCGCCCCATACAGGGGGCAGAGCAGGTACGCAGTATTTT,CASSPPHTGGRAGTQYF
NA,TRBJ1-5,TRBV6-5,NA,TGTGCCAGCCGAAACAGCCCCGGTCGACCCCAGCATTTT,CASRNSPGRPQHF
NA,TRBJ1-5,TRBV7-2,NA,TGTGCCAGCAGCTTAGGTGGTACAGGCGGCAATCAGCCCCAGCATTTT,CASSLGGTGGNQPQHF
few,TRBJ1-1,TRBV5-8,NA,TGTGCCAGCAACCCTGACGGGGGATCCACTGAAGCTTTCTTT,CASNPDGGSTEAFF
NA,TRBJ2-7,TRBV29-1,TRBD2,TGCAGCGTTGCGACGACATTCGGCGGGGGCTACGAGCAGTACTTC,CSVATTFGGGYEQYF
NA,TRBJ1-5,TRBV29-1,TRBD1,TGCAGCGTTGAAGGGACAGGGGGCGGTCAGCCCCAGCATTTT,CSVEGTGGGQPQHF
once,TRBJ2-3,TRBV2,TRBD2,TGTGCCAGCGGCTACGGGACTAGCGGGCCTTCTAGCACAGATACGCAGTATTTT,CASGYGTSGPSSTDTQYF
many,TRBJ2-7,TRBV6-6,NA,TGTGCCAGCACCCGCGGAGGGGAGTCCTACGAGCAGTACTTC,CASTRGGESYEQYF